This section outlines one TCR beta chain sequence together with its context. The method was immunoSEQ multiplex PCR; TCRdb's version includes in-frame clones alone and lacks a portion of them. In the table there are 140,000 to 150,000 clones, approximately 86% of which are singletons. The sample is drawn from a study of blood T cell repertoires in COVID-19. The wider study: Donors in the United States, Italy and Spain gave samples during acute or convalescent COVID-19.

CDR1 and CDR2 from the germline V gene are SNHLY and FYNNEI. There are 15 residues in the CDR3. Between the trimmed V and J ends, which lost 10 bases and 0 bases, there was a span of 16 bases. This chain links TRBV2 with TRBJ1-5; TRBD1 might be the D (6 bases). Sequencing was carried out using PBMCs or T cells enriched from blood (not recorded which). This TCR derives from a woman between 35 and 50 years old who had been exposed to COVID-19. CDR3 nucleotides: TGTGCCACAAAACAGGGAGAATATAGCAATCAGCCCCAGCATTTT. Translated, it gives CATKQGEYSNQPQHF. The whole variable domain, remainder taken from reference TRBV2 and TRBJ1-5, is EPEVTQTPSHQVTQMGQEVILRCVPISNHLYFYWYRQILGQKVEFLVSFYNNEISEKSEIFDDQFSVERPDGSNFTLKIRSTKLEDSAMYFCATKQGEYSNQPQHFGDGTRLSIL.